Shown below are 26 T cell receptor beta chains from a single sample sequenced in a study of beta chain features in type 1 diabetes. Study-wide findings and caveats: Shorter TCRB CDR3s, moderately but significantly so, were found in Type 1 diabetes patients in all four CD4+ subsets.

All of the isolated RNA was reverse transcribed, so expressed TCRB transcripts were sequenced. Profiling relied on immunoSEQ multiplex PCR, and the TCRdb table lists in-frame clones only, not all of them. The sample carries around 170,000 clones, 9% recorded once. Their antigens remain unidentified. Sequencing was performed on central memory CD4+ T cells from blood. The receptors here all came from a woman aged 25 to 39 with type 1 diabetes.

V usage is TRBV4-2 and J usage is TRBJ2-4; 10 bases match TRBD2. Looked up from germline, CDR1 is LGHNA and CDR2 is YNFKEQ. V lost 1 base, J lost 8 bases, and 8 bases stayed unmatched. The length of the CDR3 is 16 residues. This CDR3 is CASSQVAGGGGDIQYF. The DNA of the CDR3 is TGTGCCAGCAGCCAAGTAGCGGGAGGAGGTGGGGACATTCAGTACTTC.

This clone was found a few times. The gene calls are TRBV4-2 and TRBJ2-3, with D possibly matching TRBD1 (6 bases). The CDR3 is made up of 13 amino acids. Between the trimmed V and J ends, which lost 3 bases and 7 bases, there was a span of 11 bases. CDR1 is LGHNA and CDR2 is YNFKEQ in the germline V gene. CDR3 in DNA: TGTGCCAGCAGCCACCCGGACAGAAATACGCAGTATTTT. It specifies CASSHPDRNTQYF.

Only a few counts were recorded for this clone. The J gene is TRBJ2-1, the V gene TRBV5-1; 9 bases agree with TRBD1. Per germline, CDR1 SGHRS and CDR2 YFSETQ. The J segment lost 8 bases and the V segment lost 0 bases, leaving 9 bases of the junction unmatched. This CDR3 has 16 residues. The CDR3 sequence: CASSLELMDRGYEQFF. The DNA for the CDR3 is TGCGCCAGCAGCTTGGAGCTTATGGACAGGGGCTATGAGCAGTTCTTC.

In its sample, this clone was seen a few times. The V gene is TRBV11-2, the J gene TRBJ2-1; TRBD2 agrees at 11 bases. V shed 1 base, J shed 16 bases, and the junction held 9 bases outside the gene matches. The CDR3 consists of 14 residues. The germline gives CDR1 SGHAT, CDR2 FQNNGV. The CDR3 loop is CASSLGIAGGSGFF. For the CDR3, the DNA is TGTGCCAGCAGCTTAGGGATAGCGGGAGGGTCCGGCTTCTTC.

The chain carries TRBV7-3 and TRBJ2-1; 7 bases line up with TRBD1. This CDR3 contains 14 residues. Per the germline V gene, CDR1 is SGHTA and CDR2 is FQGTGA. The junction had 8 bases not matched to a gene; V was cut back by 7 bases and J by 5 bases. The CDR3 loop reads CASTLGQPDNEQFF. In DNA form, the CDR3 reads TGTGCCAGCACTTTGGGACAGCCCGACAATGAGCAGTTCTTC.

This clone occurred a few times. The chain recombines TRBV7-2 with TRBJ2-3, with D hard to call. The length of the CDR3 is 12 residues. V was pared by 2 bases and J by 5 bases, with 5 bases between. CDR1 SGHTA and CDR2 FQGNSA come from the germline V gene. The DNA for the CDR3 is TGTGCCAGCAGCTTACGGTTAGATACGCAGTATTTT. Translated: CASSLRLDTQYF.

V usage is TRBV30 and J usage is TRBJ1-1; D may be TRBD1 (6 bases). This CDR3 comprises 13 residues. V lost 2 bases, J lost 8 bases, and 15 bases lay in between. CDR1 is GTSNPN, CDR2 SVGIG, per germline (reference sequence). The CDR3 DNA sequence: TGTGCCTGGAGTACCCCCGGGACACAAGAAGCTTTCTTT. It specifies CAWSTPGTQEAFF. Full variable domain (remainder filled in from reference TRBV30 and TRBJ1-1): SQTIHQWPATLVQPVGSPLSLECTVEGTSNPNLYWYRQAAGRGLQLLFYSVGIGQISSEVPQNLSASRPQDRQFILSSKKLLLSDSGFYLCAWSTPGTQEAFFGQGTRLTVV.

The J gene is TRBJ1-1, the V gene TRBV7-9; D not certain. This CDR3 is 14 amino acids long. From germline, CDR1 is SEHNR and CDR2 FQNEAQ (reference sequence). The V and J ends lost 3 bases and 8 bases respectively, with 16 bases between them. CDR3 coding DNA: TGTGCCAGCAGCTTTCTCGAGAACCCAGCGGAAGCTTTCTTT. Protein sequence: CASSFLENPAEAFF.

The rearrangement links TRBV30 to TRBJ2-3; D perhaps matches TRBD2 (5 bases). The germline V gene encodes CDR1 GTSNPN and CDR2 SVGIG (reference sequence). This CDR3 has 12 residues. V lost 2 bases to trimming and J lost 5 bases, with 8 bases between them. CDR3 nucleotide sequence: TGTGCCTGGAGTACGGGAATAGATACGCAGTATTTT. This translates into CAWSTGIDTQYF.

This clone was recorded a few times. The V and J genes are TRBV11-1 and TRBJ2-2; 7 nucleotides match TRBD1. Trimming at V came to 5 bases and at J to 0 bases, leaving 6 bases not matched to a gene. This CDR3 has 16 residues. The germline CDR1 and CDR2 sequences are SGHAT and FQDESV (reference sequence). The CDR3 DNA sequence: TGTGCCAGCAGCCCGACCGGGACAGCGAACACCGGGGAGCTGTTTTTT. Its translation: CASSPTGTANTGELFF.

For this clone: Germline is not matched at one junction end, which may reflect a read error. This chain links TRBV7-7 with TRBJ2-2, with D possibly matching TRBD2 (6 bases). CDR3 length: 15 amino acids. The germline gives CDR1 SSHAT, CDR2 FNYEAQ (reference sequence). CDR3 sequence: CASSLGGRETGELFF. The CDR3 region has the DNA TGTGCTAGCAGCTTAGGAGGGAGAGAAACCGGGGAGCTGTTTTTT.

With respect to this clone: The same CDR3 is also encoded by other DNA sequences in this sample. The chain is built from TRBV5-4 and TRBJ2-3; possible D gene TRBD1, 5 bases. Deletions cut 0 bases from V and 3 bases from J, with 5 bases between. This CDR3 is built from 13 residues. The germline V gene encodes CDR1 SGHNT and CDR2 YYREEE (reference sequence). CDR3: CASSLEGTDTQYF. CDR3 DNA sequence: TGTGCCAGCAGCTTGGAGGGGACAGATACGCAGTATTTT.

This clone showed up just a few times. This chain uses TRBV4-1 with TRBJ2-2, with 9 bases that match TRBD1. The germline CDR1 and CDR2 sequences are MGHRA and YSYEKL. The CDR3 sequence is 16 residues long. Trimming took 1 base from V and 5 from J; bases not matched to a gene: 5. The CDR3 bases are TGCGCCAGCAGCCAAGCACAGGGGGCCGGTACCGGGGAGCTGTTTTTT. It is translated as CASSQAQGAGTGELFF.

CDR3 residues: CASSSGGEYTDTQYF. CDR3 coding DNA: TGCGCCAGCAGCTCTGGAGGGGAATATACAGATACGCAGTATTTT. This sequence joins TRBV5-1 and TRBJ2-3; weak D call: TRBD2 (6 bases). Germline values: CDR1 SGHRS, CDR2 YFSETQ. CDR3 length: 15 residues. Trimming removed 3 bases at V and 3 bases at J, with 14 bases between.

This clone has a handful of counts. The chain carries TRBV7-3 and TRBJ1-1, with D possibly matching TRBD1 (5 bases). Germline lookup yields CDR1 SGHTA and CDR2 FQGTGA. This CDR3 has 14 residues. Trimming cost V 0 bases and J 4 bases, with 9 bases left between them. CDR3 protein: CASSLTSGGTEAFF. DNA of the CDR3: TGTGCCAGCAGCTTAACGTCGGGGGGCACTGAAGCTTTCTTT.

This clone has only a few counts. V and J are TRBV28 and TRBJ2-7; 7 bases map to TRBD2. Germline V lookup: CDR1 MDHEN, CDR2 SYDVKM. The V gene end was trimmed by 3 bases and the J gene end by 2 bases; junction bases not matched to a gene: 7. The CDR3 extends over 15 amino acids. The CDR3 nucleotides read TGTGCCAGCAGTTTTGAGGGAGGGAGAGCCTACGAGCAGTACTTC. Translation: CASSFEGGRAYEQYF.

As to this clone: This same CDR3 is encoded by further DNA sequences in the sample. The chain employs TRBV30 and TRBJ1-1; 10 bases line up with TRBD1. The CDR3 runs 14 residues. Germline CDR1 reads GTSNPN; CDR2 reads SVGIG (reference sequence). Losses at the gene ends were 2 bases for V and 1 base for J; bases not matched to a gene: 1. CDR3 amino acids: CAWSRDRGNTEAFF. In DNA, the CDR3 is TGTGCCTGGAGTCGGGACAGGGGGAACACTGAAGCTTTCTTT.

The V call is TRBV18, the J call TRBJ1-2, with D perhaps TRBD1 (5 bases). The V and J ends lost 4 bases and 6 bases respectively, with 12 bases between them. Germline CDR1 and CDR2: KGHSH and LQKENI. This CDR3 spans 13 amino acids. The CDR3 loop is CASSRTGADGYTF. Here the CDR3 DNA reads TGTGCCAGCTCACGAACAGGCGCCGATGGCTACACCTTC. The variable domain in full, completed from reference TRBV18 and TRBJ1-2, reads NAGVMQNPRHLVRRRGQEARLRCSPMKGHSHVYWYRQLPEEGLKFMVYLQKENIIDESGMPKERFSAEFPKEGPSILRIQQVVRGDSAAYFCASSRTGADGYTFGSGTRLTVV.

V is TRBV25-1 and J is TRBJ2-7; 11 nucleotides agree with TRBD2. J was trimmed by 5 bases and V by 4 bases; bases with no gene match: 7. Germline V gives CDR1 MGHDK, CDR2 SYGVNS. The length of the CDR3 is 15 residues. The CDR3 reads CASSVTSGSPHEQYF. The DNA of the CDR3 is TGTGCCAGCAGTGTTACTAGCGGGAGTCCCCACGAGCAGTACTTC.

This clone was observed a few times. The CDR3 DNA reads as TGTGCCACCAGCAGAGATGGCCTGGGACAGGGGGCTTTTTATGGCTACACCTTC. Translating it yields CATSRDGLGQGAFYGYTF. The chain uses TRBV15 and TRBJ1-2; TRBD1 matches at 12 bases. Germline V gene lookup returns CDR1 LNHNV and CDR2 YYDKDF (reference sequence). Trimming took 0 bases from V and 5 from J; bases not matched to a gene: 10. CDR3 length: 18 amino acids.

This clone was detected only a few times. The CDR3 protein is CAWSAEAEAFF. The CDR3 region has the DNA TGTGCCTGGAGCGCAGAGGCTGAAGCTTTCTTT. The chain recombines TRBV30 with TRBJ1-1; D is unresolved. The CDR3 runs 11 residues. V was cut by 3 bases and J by 6 bases, with 8 bases left in between. Germline CDR1 GTSNPN, CDR2 SVGIG (reference sequence).

CDR3 DNA sequence: TGTGCCAGCAGTCCTAATGGACTAGCGGAAGAGACCCAGTACTTC. It encodes CASSPNGLAEETQYF. The rearrangement links TRBV2 to TRBJ2-5; TRBD2 matches 10 bases. The CDR3 consists of 15 residues. Germline values: CDR1 SNHLY, CDR2 FYNNEI. V shed 5 bases, J shed 3 bases, and the junction held 6 bases outside the gene matches.

The chain has TRBV29-1 and TRBJ2-7, with D unclear. The CDR3 runs 11 residues. Germline lookup yields CDR1 SQVTM and CDR2 ANQGSEA. Trimming shortened V by 4 bases and J by 3 bases, and 7 bases separated the two germline ends. CDR3 in amino acids: CSVGQDYEQYF. Written as DNA, the CDR3 is TGCAGCGTTGGGCAGGACTACGAGCAGTACTTC.

This clone was seen more than once but under ten times. In nucleotides, the CDR3 is TGTGCCAGCACAACCCCTTCTAGCGGAATCACAGATACGCAGTATTTT. Protein: CASTTPSSGITDTQYF. This chain joins TRBV28 and TRBJ2-3; 7 bases agree with TRBD2. The CDR3 has 16 residues. Germline V gives CDR1 MDHEN, CDR2 SYDVKM. V lost 7 bases to trimming and J lost 2 bases; unmatched junction nucleotides: 12.

This clone was seen at least ten times. The V call is TRBV7-9, the J call TRBJ2-3; D is possibly TRBD2 (6 bases). V was shortened by 5 bases and J by 5 bases, with 20 bases between the two germline ends. This CDR3 spans 16 amino acids. CDR1 is SEHNR, CDR2 FQNEAQ, per germline (reference sequence). The CDR3 protein is CASSPRGGLRGDTQYF. The CDR3 DNA reads as TGTGCCAGCAGCCCCCGCGGCGGACTAAGAGGAGATACGCAGTATTTT.

This clone occurred a few times. The rearrangement uses TRBV4-2 and TRBJ2-1; 8 bases are a match to TRBD2. V lost 4 bases, J lost 5 bases, and 10 bases stayed unmatched. Germline V gene sequence: CDR1 LGHNA, CDR2 YNFKEQ. The CDR3 runs to 16 residues. CDR3 DNA sequence: TGTGCCAGCAGCCCCCACTTGCGGGAGGACAACAATGAGCAGTTCTTC. Its protein is CASSPHLREDNNEQFF.